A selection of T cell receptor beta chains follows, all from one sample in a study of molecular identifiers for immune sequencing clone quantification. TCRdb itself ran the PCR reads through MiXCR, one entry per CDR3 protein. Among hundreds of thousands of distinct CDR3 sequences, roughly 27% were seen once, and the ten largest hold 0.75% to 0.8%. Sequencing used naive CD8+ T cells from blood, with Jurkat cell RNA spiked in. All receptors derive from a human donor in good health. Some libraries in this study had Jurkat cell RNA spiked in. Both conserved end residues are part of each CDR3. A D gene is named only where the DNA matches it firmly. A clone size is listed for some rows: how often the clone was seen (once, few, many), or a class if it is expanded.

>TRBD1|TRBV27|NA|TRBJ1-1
CASSPRLNGTGTVEAFF
TGTGCCAGCAGTCCTAGGTTAAATGGGACAGGAACGGTTGAAGCTTTCTTT
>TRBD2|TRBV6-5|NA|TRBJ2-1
CASSGGGSSYNEQFF
TGTGCCAGCAGTGGGGGGGGTAGCTCCTACAATGAGCAGTTCTTC
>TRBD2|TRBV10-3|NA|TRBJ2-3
CAISDLDGGRSTDTQYF
TGTGCCATCAGTGATTTGGACGGGGGGAGAAGCACAGATACGCAGTATTTT
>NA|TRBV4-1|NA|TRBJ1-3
CASSQVPVSGNTIYF
TGCGCCAGCAGCCAAGTGCCGGTCTCTGGAAACACCATATATTTT
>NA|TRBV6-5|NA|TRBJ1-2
CASSYGQHYGYTF
TGTGCCAGCAGTTACGGCCAGCACTATGGCTACACCTTC
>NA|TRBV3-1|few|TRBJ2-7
CASGASGEAYEQYF
TGTGCCAGCGGGGCGTCAGGGGAAGCCTACGAGCAGTACTTC
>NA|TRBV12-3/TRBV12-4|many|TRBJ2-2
CASSSPRVFGELFF
TGTGCCAGCAGTAGCCCCAGGGTTTTCGGGGAGCTGTTTTTT
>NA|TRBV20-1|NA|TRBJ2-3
CSARRDGAVAAWDTQYF
TGCAGTGCTAGAAGGGACGGGGCGGTGGCGGCCTGGGATACGCAGTATTTT
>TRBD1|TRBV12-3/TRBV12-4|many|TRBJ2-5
CASRMTGYQETQYF
TGTGCCAGCAGAATGACAGGGTACCAAGAGACCCAGTACTTC
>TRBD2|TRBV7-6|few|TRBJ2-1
CASSLSPAGGFYNEQFF
TGTGCCAGCAGTTTATCCCCAGCGGGAGGTTTCTACAATGAGCAGTTCTTC
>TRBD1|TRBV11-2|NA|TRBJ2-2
CASSLDPGGPNTGELFF
TGTGCCAGCAGCTTAGACCCAGGGGGCCCGAACACCGGGGAGCTGTTTTTT
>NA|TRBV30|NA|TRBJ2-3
CAWSVLLVSDTQYF
TGTGCCTGGAGTGTACTCTTGGTTTCAGATACGCAGTATTTT
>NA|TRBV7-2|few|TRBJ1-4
CASSLVALKLFF
TGTGCCAGCAGCTTAGTCGCCCTAAAACTGTTTTTT
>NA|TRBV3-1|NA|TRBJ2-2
CASSQDIRPAGNTGELFF
TGTGCCAGCAGCCAAGATATTCGGCCAGCAGGGAACACCGGGGAGCTGTTTTTT
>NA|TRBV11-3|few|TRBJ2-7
CASSFIWARQKQYF
TGTGCCAGCAGCTTCATTTGGGCTAGACAGAAGCAGTACTTC
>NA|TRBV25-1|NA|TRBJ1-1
CASSEYIGTEAFF
TGTGCCAGCAGTGAATATATCGGGACTGAAGCTTTCTTT
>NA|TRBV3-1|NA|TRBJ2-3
CASSQDSTRLTDTQYF
TGTGCCAGCAGCCAAGATTCCACTAGACTCACAGATACGCAGTATTTT
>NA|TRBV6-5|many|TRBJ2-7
CASSYYPDSPYEQYF
TGTGCCAGCAGTTACTACCCGGACAGTCCCTACGAGCAGTACTTC
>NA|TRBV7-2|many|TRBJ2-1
CASSYLTGYTTNEQFF
TGTGCCAGCAGCTACCTGACAGGATACACCACCAATGAGCAGTTCTTC
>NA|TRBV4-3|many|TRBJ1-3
CASSQAGDTIYF
TGCGCCAGCAGCCAAGCGGGTGACACCATATATTTT
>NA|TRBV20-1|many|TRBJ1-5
CSASWDPGTNNQPQHF
TGCAGTGCTAGTTGGGATCCCGGGACAAATAATCAGCCCCAGCATTTT
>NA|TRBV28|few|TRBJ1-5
CATLSVSYSNQPQHF
TGTGCCACCCTGTCAGTATCCTATAGCAATCAGCCCCAGCATTTT
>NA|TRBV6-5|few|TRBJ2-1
CASTSGFYNEQFF
TGTGCCAGCACGTCCGGATTCTACAATGAGCAGTTCTTC
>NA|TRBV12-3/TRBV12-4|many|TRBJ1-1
CASSPQSGATEAFF
TGTGCCAGCAGTCCGCAATCAGGGGCCACTGAAGCTTTCTTT
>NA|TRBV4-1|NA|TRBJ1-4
CASSQDPGEGEKLFF
TGCGCCAGCAGCCAAGACCCCGGGGAAGGGGAAAAACTGTTTTTT
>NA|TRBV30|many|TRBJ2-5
CAWSVGSGFETQYF
TGTGCCTGGAGTGTAGGTTCCGGGTTTGAGACCCAGTACTTC
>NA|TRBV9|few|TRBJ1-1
CASSAFQNTEAFF
TGTGCCAGCAGCGCCTTCCAGAACACTGAAGCTTTCTTT
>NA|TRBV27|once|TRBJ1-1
CACSSGGREGEAFF
TGTGCCTGCAGTTCGGGAGGACGGGAGGGTGAAGCTTTCTTT
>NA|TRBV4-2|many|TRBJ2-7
CASSQAGVKQYF
TGTGCCAGCAGCCAAGCCGGGGTCAAGCAGTACTTC
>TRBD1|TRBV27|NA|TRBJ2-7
CASSPQQGAVIEQYF
TGTGCCAGCAGTCCCCAACAGGGGGCTGTCATCGAGCAGTACTTC
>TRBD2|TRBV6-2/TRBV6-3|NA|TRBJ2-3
CASSYLKDTSGPFTDTQYF
TGTGCCAGCAGTTACTTAAAAGACACTAGCGGGCCGTTCACAGATACGCAGTATTTT
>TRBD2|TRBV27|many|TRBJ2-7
CASSLSSGRVEQYF
TGTGCCAGCAGTTTATCTTCGGGGAGGGTCGAGCAGTACTTC
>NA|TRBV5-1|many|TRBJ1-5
CASSLTGPADYEPQHF
TGCGCCAGCAGCTTGACGGGGCCAGCGGATTATGAGCCCCAGCATTTT
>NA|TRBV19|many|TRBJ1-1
CASTPGVNTEAFF
TGTGCCAGTACTCCTGGGGTAAACACTGAAGCTTTCTTT
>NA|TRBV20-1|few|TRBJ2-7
CSARKSYEQYF
TGCAGTGCTCGGAAGTCCTACGAGCAGTACTTC